Each of the 13 T cell receptor beta chains below was sequenced from the same sample in a study of blood T cells in healthy people across ages. A second about 6 to 12 cycle PCR used barcoded and J-beta primers. TCRdb called the 5' RACE reads again in MiXCR, with one record for every CDR3 protein. The sample shows roughly 500,000 distinct CDR3 sequences, 27% of them seen only once. The sample comprised blood. The receptors stem from a woman in her 70s in good health.

The chain has TRBV4-1 and TRBJ1-2; maybe TRBD1 (6 bases). CDR3 size: 17 residues. Germline CDR1 and CDR2: MGHRA and YSYEKL. V lost 0 bases and J lost 8, with 22 bases in between. For the CDR3, the DNA is TGCGCCAGCAGCCAAGATCTCTCGTGGAACAGGGCGGGAGGCTACACCTTC. The encoded protein is CASSQDLSWNRAGGYTF.

This clonotype was counted only a few times. The chain recombines TRBV12-3 or TRBV12-4 with TRBJ2-3; tentative D call: TRBD2 (6 bases). This CDR3 contains 16 residues. Trimming pared 7 bases from V and 2 bases from J, leaving 19 bases between. The CDR3 nucleotides read TGTGCCAGCACCCCAAGGGGACGGGGGTCCACAGATACGCAGTATTTT. This gives the protein CASTPRGRGSTDTQYF.

The chain joins TRBV5-1 to TRBJ2-6; a possible D gene is TRBD2 (6 bases). This CDR3 contains 17 residues. Germline-derived CDR1 and CDR2 are SGHRS and YFSETQ. V dropped 4 bases and J dropped 2 bases, with 16 bases sitting between them. The CDR3 loop is CASSARDSSAGANVLTF. The CDR3 coding sequence is TGCGCCAGCAGCGCCCGGGACTCCTCGGCTGGGGCCAACGTCCTGACTTTC.

This clonotype was seen a handful of times. This sequence joins TRBV5-4 and TRBJ2-4, with D perhaps matching TRBD1 or TRBD2 (5 bases each). Trimming removed 2 bases at V and 3 bases at J, with 9 bases between. This CDR3 has 14 amino acids. The germline V gene encodes CDR1 SGHNT and CDR2 YYREEE (reference sequence). Here the CDR3 reads CASSLPGLKNIQYF. In DNA form, the CDR3 reads TGTGCCAGCAGCTTACCGGGGCTCAAAAACATTCAGTACTTC.

J is TRBJ2-5 and V is TRBV14, with 8 bases that match TRBD2. The CDR3 has 14 amino acids. V was pared by 6 bases and J by 7 bases, with 10 bases of the junction left unmatched. Germline CDR1 SGHDN, CDR2 FVKESK. The CDR3 DNA sequence: TGTGCCAGCAGTAGCGGGGCTGGGGGGAGGACCCAGTACTTC. Translated: CASSSGAGGRTQYF.

The chain couples TRBV29-1 to TRBJ1-2; 7 bases fit TRBD1. The V segment lost 2 bases and the J segment 1 base; nucleotides outside the gene matches: 10. This CDR3 is 16 amino acids long. Germline-derived CDR1 and CDR2 are SQVTM and ANQGSEA. The CDR3 region is CSVEPYTGVLNYGYTF. The CDR3 coding sequence is TGCAGCGTTGAACCGTATACAGGGGTCCTTAACTATGGCTACACCTTC.

A single count supports this clonotype. The V call is TRBV5-1, the J call TRBJ2-1; TRBD2 agrees at 12 bases. Germline loops: CDR1 SGHRS, CDR2 YFSETQ. V lost 0 bases, J lost 4 bases, and 5 bases stayed unmatched. The CDR3 runs 17 residues. The CDR3 bases are TGCGCCAGCAGCTTGGGACTAGCGGGGGCTCTTTACAATGAGCAGTTCTTC. Translated: CASSLGLAGALYNEQFF.

V and J are TRBV5-1 and TRBJ1-2, with D possibly being TRBD1 (5 bases). CDR3 size: 15 residues. Germline V lookup: CDR1 SGHRS, CDR2 YFSETQ. V lost 5 bases to trimming and J lost 8 bases, with 22 bases between them. The CDR3 DNA is TGCGCCAGCAGGTACGACGGGGAGGGGATGAAAGGCTACACCTTC. It codes for CASRYDGEGMKGYTF.

This clonotype was seen a few times. The J gene is TRBJ1-2, the V gene TRBV12-3 or TRBV12-4; TRBD1 aligns across 9 bases. After removal of 5 bases from V and 8 bases from J, the junction contained 6 bases not matched to a gene. The length of the CDR3 is 13 residues. The CDR3 spells CASSTGGAWGYTF. The DNA for the CDR3 is TGTGCCAGCAGTACAGGGGGCGCGTGGGGCTACACCTTC.

The genes are TRBV4-3 and TRBJ1-2; weak D call: TRBD1 (5 bases). The V end lost 3 bases, the J end lost 8 bases, and 16 bases lay between the germline ends. Germline V gene lookup returns CDR1 LGHNA and CDR2 YSLEER. This CDR3 contains 14 residues. The CDR3 here is CASSQRGRGLGYTF. CDR3 DNA: TGCGCCAGCAGCCAGAGGGGACGGGGCCTGGGCTACACCTTC.

For this clonotype: This may be a read error, as it is one base from a much larger clone. This sequence joins TRBV7-6 and TRBJ2-3; D uncertain. V lost 3 bases, J lost 0 bases, and 4 bases lay in between. Germline CDR1 reads SGHVS; CDR2 reads FNYEAQ. CDR3 length: 13 residues. CDR3 bases: TGTGCCAGCAGCTTCGCTAGCACAGATACGCAGTATTTT. This encodes CASSFASTDTQYF.

V is TRBV9 and J is TRBJ1-2; D is uncertain. Trimming removed 0 bases at V and 7 bases at J, with 10 bases between. CDR3 length: 13 amino acids. Germline loops: CDR1 SGDLS, CDR2 YYNGEE. CDR3 residues: CASSVDGRGGYTF. The CDR3 DNA follows: TGTGCCAGCAGCGTAGATGGACGGGGTGGCTACACCTTC.

This clonotype was seen a few times. Relative to the germline gene, one junction end is altered; a read error may explain this. The chain links TRBV19 to TRBJ1-1; 10 bases line up with TRBD1. Germline V gene sequence: CDR1 LNHDA, CDR2 SQIVND (reference sequence). CDR3 length: 15 residues. The CDR3 sequence is CASYPPGQGNTEAIF. In nucleotides, the CDR3 is TGTGCCAGCTACCCTCCGGGACAGGGGAATACTGAAGCTATCTTT.